The rows below give T cell receptor beta chains drawn from one sample of a study of blood T cell repertoires in COVID-19. Some clones are missing from TCRdb's copy, which holds only in-frame ones; the method was immunoSEQ multiplex PCR. The sample lists roughly 300,000 clones; 75% to 95% were seen once. The sequencing input was PBMCs or T cells enriched from blood (not recorded which). These receptor sequences come from a woman aged 30 to 39 who had recovered from COVID-19. CDR3s include the opening cysteine and the closing phenylalanine or tryptophan. A D gene is named only where the DNA matches it firmly. Clone size, where shown, is once, few, many, or a class for clones that have expanded.

cdr3_nt cdr3_aa clone_size v_call d_call j_call
TGTGCCAGTACCCCGACTAGCGGAGGTGGGTACGAGCAGTACTTC CASTPTSGGGYEQYF . TRBV19 TRBD2 TRBJ2-7
TGTGCCAGCAGACTGGAGGACGGCCCCTACGAGCAGTACTTC CASRLEDGPYEQYF . TRBV2 . TRBJ2-7
TGTGCCAGCAGCTTAAACCCCACTGATTCACCCCTCCACTTT CASSLNPTDSPLHF . TRBV11-2 . TRBJ1-6
TGTGCCAGCACCAGTCCGGGTCTGATAGCCAAAAACATTCAGTACTTC CASTSPGLIAKNIQYF . TRBV27 . TRBJ2-4
TGTGCCAGCAGCGTAGATGGCAGTGCAGATACGCAGTATTTT CASSVDGSADTQYF . TRBV9 . TRBJ2-3
TGCAGTGCGAGTACTAGCTCGAGCTCCTACGAGCAGTACTTC CSASTSSSSYEQYF . TRBV20-1 . TRBJ2-7
TGCGCCAGCAGTGATGGGTCGATTGCAGGCAACACCGGGGAGCTGTTTTTT CASSDGSIAGNTGELFF . TRBV10-2 . TRBJ2-2
TGTGCCAGCAGCTTAAATAGGGACACCAACACTGAAGCTTTCTTT CASSLNRDTNTEAFF . TRBV7-3 . TRBJ1-1
TGTGCCAGCAGTGATGGGCCATGGGGCTACACCTTC CASSDGPWGYTF . TRBV2 . TRBJ1-2
TGTGCCAGCAGCCAATCCGGGACAGCCCGGGAAAAACTGTTTTTT CASSQSGTAREKLFF . TRBV16 TRBD1 TRBJ1-4
TGTGCCAGCTCACCGGAAGCGCCCAGCTCCTACAATGAGCAGTTCTTC CASSPEAPSSYNEQFF . TRBV18 . TRBJ2-1
TGTGCCAGCTCACCACCAGCGGGAGGGCTAACAGATACGCAGTATTTT CASSPPAGGLTDTQYF . TRBV18 TRBD2 TRBJ2-3
TGTGCCAGCACCCGGACTAGCGGCTCCTACGAGCAGTACTTC CASTRTSGSYEQYF . TRBV7-2 TRBD2 TRBJ2-7
TGTGCCAGCAGCCCGCCCACAGGGGAGCAGTACTTC CASSPPTGEQYF . TRBV3-1/TRBV3-2 . TRBJ2-7
TGTGCCAGCAGCCAAGGGGCAGGGCTTGTGAACACTGAAGCTTTCTTT CASSQGAGLVNTEAFF . TRBV4-2 . TRBJ1-1
TGTGCCAGCAGCTTGGGGACAGCAAATCAGCCCCAGCATTTT CASSLGTANQPQHF . TRBV5-8 . TRBJ1-5
TGTGCCAGCAGCCAATTAGCGGGACAGGGCAATGAGCAGTTCTTC CASSQLAGQGNEQFF . TRBV7-2 . TRBJ2-1
TGTGCCAGCAGTGAAACGGGCGGGGGCTACAATGAGCAGTTCTTC CASSETGGGYNEQFF . TRBV6-1 TRBD2 TRBJ2-1
TGCGCCAGCAGCTTGGTATCTCGGGGTTACGAGCAGTACTTC CASSLVSRGYEQYF . TRBV5-1 . TRBJ2-7
TGTGCCACCAGTGACCGGGACAGCTACAATCAGCCCCAGCATTTT CATSDRDSYNQPQHF once TRBV24-1 TRBD1 TRBJ1-5
TGTGCCAGCAGCCCTCGGACTTTCCGAGATACGCAGTATTTT CASSPRTFRDTQYF . TRBV11-2 . TRBJ2-3
TGTGCCAGCAGTCCCGGGACACTCTCCTACGAGCAGTACTTC CASSPGTLSYEQYF . TRBV28 . TRBJ2-7
TGTGCCAGCAGCCGGAGGGAGGGAGATACGCAGTATTTT CASSRREGDTQYF once TRBV11-3 TRBD2 TRBJ2-3
TGTGCCAGCAGAACAATGGGCTCGGATGGCTACACCTTC CASRTMGSDGYTF few TRBV28 . TRBJ1-2
TGCGCCAGCAGCTTTCAAGCGGGAGCCGAGCAGTACTTC CASSFQAGAEQYF . TRBV5-1 TRBD2 TRBJ2-7
TGTGCCAGTACGAGCTATAGCAATCAGCCCCAGCATTTT CASTSYSNQPQHF . TRBV19 . TRBJ1-5